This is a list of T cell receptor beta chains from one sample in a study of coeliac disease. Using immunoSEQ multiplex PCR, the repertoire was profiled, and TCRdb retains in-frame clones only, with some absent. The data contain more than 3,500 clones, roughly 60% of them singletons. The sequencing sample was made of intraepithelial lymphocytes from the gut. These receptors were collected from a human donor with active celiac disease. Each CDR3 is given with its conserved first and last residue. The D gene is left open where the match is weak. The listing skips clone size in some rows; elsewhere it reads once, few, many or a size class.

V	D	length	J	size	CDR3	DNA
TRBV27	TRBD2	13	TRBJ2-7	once	CASSRGGIYEQYF	TGTGCCAGCAGTCGGGGGGGGATCTACGAGCAGTACTTC
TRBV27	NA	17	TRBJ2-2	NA	CASTSLGRSSHTGELFF	TGTGCCAGCACCTCCCTTGGTCGTAGCTCCCACACCGGGGAGCTGTTTTTT
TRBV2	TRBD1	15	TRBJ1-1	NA	CASRPYLQGTTEAFF	TGTGCCAGCAGACCGTACTTACAGGGGACCACTGAAGCTTTCTTT
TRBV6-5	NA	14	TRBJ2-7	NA	CASSQRLSSYEQYF	TGTGCCAGCAGTCAGCGTTTGAGCTCCTACGAGCAGTACTTC
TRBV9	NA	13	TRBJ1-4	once	CASSVALFEKLFF	TGTGCCAGCAGCGTAGCTCTGTTTGAAAAACTGTTTTTT
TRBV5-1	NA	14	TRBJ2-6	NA	CASSLDFGANVLTF	TGCGCCAGCAGCTTAGACTTTGGGGCCAACGTCCTGACTTTC
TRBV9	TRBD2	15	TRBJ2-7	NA	CASSAVAGATYEQYF	TGTGCCAGCAGCGCGGTAGCGGGAGCCACCTACGAGCAGTACTTC
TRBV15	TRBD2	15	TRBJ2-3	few	CATSRGTSGRDTQYF	TGTGCCACCAGCAGAGGAACTAGCGGGAGGGATACGCAGTATTTT
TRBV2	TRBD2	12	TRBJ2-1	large	CASERGYNEQFF	TGTGCCAGCGAGCGGGGTTACAATGAGCAGTTCTTC
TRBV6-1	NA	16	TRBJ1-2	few	CASSEFSPLTDFGDTF	TGTGCCAGCAGTGAATTTTCCCCTCTGACAGACTTCGGTGACACCTTC
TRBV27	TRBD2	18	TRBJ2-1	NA	CASSEIKGLAGVDNEQFF	TGTGCCAGCAGTGAAATTAAGGGACTAGCGGGAGTTGACAATGAGCAGTTCTTC
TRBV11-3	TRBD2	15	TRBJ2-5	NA	CASSYETSGRETQYF	TGTGCCAGCAGCTACGAGACTAGCGGGAGAGAGACCCAGTACTTC
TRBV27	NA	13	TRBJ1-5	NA	CASSFYSNQPQHF	TGTGCCAGCAGTTTTTATAGCAATCAGCCCCAGCATTTT
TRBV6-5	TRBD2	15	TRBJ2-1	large	CASSLLASSYNEQFF	TGTGCCAGCAGCCTACTAGCGAGCTCCTACAATGAGCAGTTCTTC
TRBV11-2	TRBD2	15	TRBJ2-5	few	CASSLTSGFQETQYF	TGTGCCAGCAGCTTGACTAGCGGTTTTCAAGAGACCCAGTACTTC
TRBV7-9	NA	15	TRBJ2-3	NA	CASSPERTSTDTQYF	TGTGCCAGCAGCCCCGAGAGGACTAGCACAGATACGCAGTATTTT
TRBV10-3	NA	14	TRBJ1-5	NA	CAISESRDHGPQHF	TGTGCCATCAGTGAGTCGAGGGATCACGGGCCCCAGCATTTT
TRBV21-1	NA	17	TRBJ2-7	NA	CASSFRDRATIRYEQYF	TGTGCCAGCAGCTTCCGGGACAGGGCGACCATTCGATACGAGCAGTACTTC
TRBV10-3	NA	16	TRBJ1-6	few	CAISEIESSYNSPLHF	TGTGCCATCAGTGAGATAGAGAGCTCCTATAATTCACCCCTCCACTTT
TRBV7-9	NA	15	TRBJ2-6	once	CASSPETGGANVLTF	TGTGCCAGCAGCCCCGAGACGGGTGGGGCCAACGTCCTGACTTTC
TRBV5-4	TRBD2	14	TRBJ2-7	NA	CASSLAWASGEQYF	TGTGCCAGCAGCTTGGCTTGGGCTAGCGGGGAGCAGTACTTC
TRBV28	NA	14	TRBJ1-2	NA	CASRGANLLYGYTF	TGTGCCAGCAGGGGGGCCAACTTACTCTATGGCTACACCTTC
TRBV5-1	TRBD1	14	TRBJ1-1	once	CASSGTGGGTEAFF	TGCGCCAGCAGCGGGACAGGGGGAGGCACTGAAGCTTTCTTT
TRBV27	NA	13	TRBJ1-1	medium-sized	CASSFSGVTEAFF	TGTGCCAGCAGTTTTTCAGGGGTTACTGAAGCTTTCTTT
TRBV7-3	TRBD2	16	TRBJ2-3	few	CASSFRGSGDTDTQYF	TGTGCCAGCAGCTTCCGTGGTAGCGGGGACACAGATACGCAGTATTTT
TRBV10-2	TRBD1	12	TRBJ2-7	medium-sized	CASSDRGYEQYF	TGCGCCAGCAGCGACAGGGGATACGAGCAGTACTTC
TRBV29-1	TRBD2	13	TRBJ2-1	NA	CGVFAGVQSEQFF	TGCGGAGTTTTCGCGGGAGTCCAATCTGAGCAGTTCTTC
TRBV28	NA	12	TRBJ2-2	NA	CASSSSAGELFF	TGTGCCAGCAGTTCTTCAGCCGGGGAGCTGTTTTTT
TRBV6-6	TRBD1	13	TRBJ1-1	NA	CASSDRGSTEAFF	TGTGCCAGCAGTGACAGGGGGTCAACTGAAGCTTTCTTT
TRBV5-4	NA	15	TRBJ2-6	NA	CASSLIATGANVLTF	TGTGCCAGCAGCTTAATAGCAACTGGGGCCAACGTCCTGACTTTC